This entry features one T cell receptor (beta chain) sequence. With 5 bases clipped from V and 8 bases from J, the junction kept 17 bases outside the gene matches. Germline CDR1 and CDR2: SGHTA and FQGNSA. This CDR3 is built from 17 residues. The data were taken from a study of shared clonotypes between healthy human individuals. Assay: immunoSEQ multiplex PCR; the TCRdb copy retains only in-frame clones and omits some. The repertoire includes 800,000 to 950,000 clones, about 96% of them detected once, and around 0.25% sits in the top ten. Naive CD8 cells lacked CD45RO and underwent positive selection for CCR7, leaving out terminally differentiated effector memory CD45RA+ cells.

Material: naive CD8+ T cells sorted from blood. The genes are TRBV7-2 and TRBJ2-3; TRBD2 aligns across 9 bases. This receptor was taken from a young man in good health. Here the CDR3 DNA reads TGTGCCAGCAGCGTACGTTCATTCGGACTAGCGTCCGGTACGCAGTATTTT. It specifies CASSVRSFGLASGTQYF.